These 23 T cell receptor beta chains originate from one sample sequenced in a study of blood T cells in healthy people across ages. PCR was performed a second time for roughly 7 to 12 cycles using a sample-barcoded 5' primer and a J-beta primer mix. In TCRdb, the 5' RACE reads were re-called with MiXCR into one record per CDR3 protein. The sample has nearly 1 million distinct CDR3 sequences; about 53% are singletons. Sequencing input: blood. These receptors were collected from a woman aged 60-75 years in good health.

The CDR3 coding sequence is TGTGCCAGCACCGGCGGGACCCGATCCTCCTACGAGCAGTACTTC. Protein: CASTGGTRSSYEQYF. The chain has TRBV7-2 and TRBJ2-7; TRBD2 is a possible D gene (6 bases). The ends were cut back, 7 bases at V and 0 bases at J, with 16 bases in the middle. There are 15 residues in the CDR3. CDR1 SGHTA and CDR2 FQGNSA come from the germline V gene. The variable domain in full, completed from reference TRBV7-2 and TRBJ2-7, reads GAGVSQSPSNKVTEKGKDVELRCDPISGHTALYWYRQSLGQGLEFLIYFQGNSAPDKSGLPSDRFSAERTGGSVSTLTIQRTQQEDSAVYLCASTGGTRSSYEQYFGPGTRLTVT.

This clonotype turned up a few times. The J gene is TRBJ2-3, the V gene TRBV12-3 or TRBV12-4; D is unresolved. Between the trimmed V and J ends, which lost 3 bases and 9 bases, there was a span of 16 bases. This CDR3 is built from 14 residues. DNA of the CDR3: TGTGCCAGCAGTTTGGCCAGACGGCTAAGGACGCAGTATTTT. Residues: CASSLARRLRTQYF.

This clonotype was observed a few times. The chain couples TRBV20-1 to TRBJ1-6; D possibly corresponds to TRBD1 (6 bases). Germline CDR1 DFQATT, CDR2 SNEGSKA (reference sequence). Trimming left V 3 bases short and J 7 bases short, with 13 bases between. The length of the CDR3 is 14 residues. The DNA of the CDR3 is TGCAGTGCTAGGGCGACAGGCCCCAATTCACCCCTCCACTTT. Protein: CSARATGPNSPLHF.

In DNA form, the CDR3 reads TGTGCCAGCAGCTCGATCCGGGAATTTAACTATGGCTACACCTTC. It encodes CASSSIREFNYGYTF. The genes are TRBV5-4 and TRBJ1-2, with D uncertain. The V gene's germline CDR1 is SGHNT and CDR2 YYREEE (reference sequence). The CDR3 has 15 residues. Deletions cut 3 bases from V and 1 base from J, with 13 bases between.

The V and J genes are TRBV30 and TRBJ1-2; TRBD1 might be the D (6 bases). Germline values: CDR1 GTSNPN, CDR2 SVGIG (reference sequence). V was cut by 8 bases and J by 8 bases, with 18 bases left in between. The CDR3 totals 12 residues. The CDR3 sequence is CARTGFRGGYTF. The CDR3 region has the DNA TGTGCCCGCACAGGGTTTCGGGGAGGCTACACCTTC.

The rearrangement links TRBV9 to TRBJ1-6; possibly TRBD1 for D (5 bases). Deletions cut 4 bases from V and 10 bases from J, with 15 bases between. The germline V gene encodes CDR1 SGDLS and CDR2 YYNGEE. There are 14 residues in the CDR3. DNA of the CDR3: TGTGCCAGCAGCCTAGAAGGAGGGGACTCACCCCTCCACTTT. Protein: CASSLEGGDSPLHF.

This clonotype was counted between two and nine times. This chain connects TRBV28 to TRBJ2-7, with 11 bases lining up with TRBD2. This CDR3 is built from 17 residues. The ends lost 4 bases at V and 0 bases at J; junction bases unmatched: 8. Germline V gene data show CDR1 as MDHEN and CDR2 as SYDVKM. DNA for the CDR3: TGTGCCAGCAGTTCCACCGGACTAGCGGGTCGCTCCTACGAGCAGTACTTC. This encodes CASSSTGLAGRSYEQYF. The full variable domain, rest sourced from reference TRBV28 and TRBJ2-7, is DVKVTQSSRYLVKRTGEKVFLECVQDMDHENMFWYRQDPGLGLRLIYFSYDVKMKEKGDIPEGYSVSREKKERFSLILESASTNQTSMYLCASSSTGLAGRSYEQYFGPGTRLTVT.

CDR3 nucleotide sequence: TGCAGTGCCCTAGTGAAGCGAGCGGGCCGCTCCTACAATGAGCAGTTCTTC. It yields the protein CSALVKRAGRSYNEQFF. The V and J genes are TRBV20-1 and TRBJ2-1; D might be TRBD2 (6 bases). This CDR3 region has 17 residues. The germline gives CDR1 DFQATT, CDR2 SNEGSKA (reference sequence). Trimming removed 6 bases from V and 0 bases from J, with 21 bases in between.

Only a few counts were recorded for this clonotype. V and J are TRBV3-1 and TRBJ2-7, with unresolved D. Trimming removed 0 bases at V and 0 bases at J, with 6 bases between. This CDR3 comprises 14 residues. Germline V gene lookup returns CDR1 LGHDT and CDR2 YNNKEL (reference sequence). As DNA, the CDR3 is TGTGCCAGCAGCCAAGAAGTCAACTCCTACGAGCAGTACTTC. Protein: CASSQEVNSYEQYF.

This chain joins TRBV28 and TRBJ2-3; 7 bases agree with TRBD1. CDR1 and CDR2 (germline): MDHEN, SYDVKM. This CDR3 contains 14 residues. The V segment lost 8 bases and the J segment 0 bases; nucleotides outside the gene matches: 5. The CDR3 region has the DNA TGTGCCAGCTTAGGGACAGCTAGCACAGATACGCAGTATTTT. It specifies CASLGTASTDTQYF. The entire variable domain, with the rest obtained from reference TRBV28 and TRBJ2-3, is as follows: DVKVTQSSRYLVKRTGEKVFLECVQDMDHENMFWYRQDPGLGLRLIYFSYDVKMKEKGDIPEGYSVSREKKERFSLILESASTNQTSMYLCASLGTASTDTQYFGPGTRLTVL.

The J gene is TRBJ2-3, the V gene TRBV12-3 or TRBV12-4; D gene unclear. With 1 base removed from V and 6 bases from J, the gap between germline ends came to 14 bases. This CDR3 region has 15 residues. The CDR3: CASSLGRVRSDTQYF. The CDR3 nucleotides are TGTGCCAGCAGTTTAGGCAGAGTCCGCAGTGATACGCAGTATTTT.

This chain links TRBV5-1 with TRBJ2-2; tentatively, D is TRBD2 (5 bases). This CDR3 region has 14 residues. Germline V gene data show CDR1 as SGHRS and CDR2 as YFSETQ. V was cut by 6 bases and J by 3 bases, with 12 bases left in between. The CDR3: CASTLLGDTGELFF. For the CDR3, the DNA is TGCGCCAGCACCCTTCTCGGGGACACCGGGGAGCTGTTTTTT.

This rearrangement joins TRBV10-2 to TRBJ1-2, with D uncertain. V was pared by 7 bases and J by 4 bases, with 10 bases between. This CDR3 is built from 12 residues. The germline V gene has CDR1 WSHSY and CDR2 SAAADI. The CDR3 sequence is CASTDPGYGYTF. CDR3 nucleotide sequence: TGCGCCAGCACTGACCCAGGCTATGGCTACACCTTC.

About this clonotype: A much larger clonotype is one base distant, so this may be a read error. The gene calls are TRBV7-3 and TRBJ2-3; 9 bases map to TRBD1. With V trimmed by 5 bases and J by 5 bases, 8 bases remained unmatched. Germline CDR1 and CDR2: SGHTA and FQGTGA. The CDR3 contains 15 residues. The CDR3 nucleotides read TGTGCCAGCAGCCCGACAGGGGGTCGCATAGATACGCAGTATTTT. It yields the protein CASSPTGGRIDTQYF.

The J gene is TRBJ2-3, the V gene TRBV7-2, with 11 bases lining up with TRBD2. Germline assignment: CDR1 SGHTA and CDR2 FQGNSA. This CDR3 spans 20 amino acids. Trimming took 5 bases from V and 2 from J; bases not matched to a gene: 18. The DNA for the CDR3 is TGTGCCAGCAGCCTAAAGACAGGGTCAAGACTAGCGGGGAACACAGATACGCAGTATTTT. Its translation: CASSLKTGSRLAGNTDTQYF. Using reference TRBV7-2 and TRBJ2-3 for the parts outside the CDR3, the full variable domain is GAGVSQSPSNKVTEKGKDVELRCDPISGHTALYWYRQSLGQGLEFLIYFQGNSAPDKSGLPSDRFSAERTGGSVSTLTIQRTQQEDSAVYLCASSLKTGSRLAGNTDTQYFGPGTRLTVL.

The rearrangement links TRBV7-2 to TRBJ2-7; D gene ambiguous. Looked up from germline, CDR1 is SGHTA and CDR2 is FQGNSA. Trimming removed 2 bases at V and 2 bases at J, with 10 bases between. CDR3 length: 14 residues. The CDR3 nucleotides are TGTGCCAGCAGCTTAAGCGTGTCAACCTACGAGCAGTACTTC. Amino acid sequence: CASSLSVSTYEQYF.

This clonotype was observed a few times. The genes are TRBV20-1 and TRBJ2-3; TRBD1 matches at 12 bases. The CDR3 spans 15 residues. With V trimmed by 5 bases and J by 4 bases, 7 bases remained unmatched. The germline V gene has CDR1 DFQATT and CDR2 SNEGSKA (reference sequence). The CDR3 sequence is CSASWDRGRSDTQYF. The CDR3 DNA follows: TGCAGTGCTTCCTGGGACAGGGGGCGATCAGATACGCAGTATTTT.

The rearrangement uses TRBV4-1 and TRBJ2-5, with 12 bases that match TRBD1. The CDR3 consists of 17 residues. Unmatched junction bases numbered 9, after V lost 2 bases and J lost 5 bases. CDR1 and CDR2 (germline): MGHRA, YSYEKL. The CDR3 sequence: CASSQRGTGGSRETQYF. The CDR3 region has the DNA TGCGCCAGCAGCCAAAGAGGGACAGGGGGCAGTCGGGAGACCCAGTACTTC.

This CDR3 is CASGSGQGRSGANVLTF. As DNA, the CDR3 is TGTGCCAGCGGCTCGGGACAGGGGCGCTCTGGGGCCAACGTCCTGACTTTC. This chain connects TRBV28 to TRBJ2-6, with TRBD1 identical over 10 bases. Germline loops: CDR1 MDHEN, CDR2 SYDVKM. The CDR3 is 17 residues long. V lost 8 bases to trimming and J lost 0 bases; unmatched junction nucleotides: 7.

This clonotype has more than one count but fewer than ten. The CDR3 DNA reads as TGTGCCAGCAGCGTAAAGCTTGCAGCCGAGCAGTACTTC. Amino acid sequence: CASSVKLAAEQYF. The chain has TRBV9 and TRBJ2-5; no clear D gene. With the DNA end fitting TRBJ2-7 better, the J assignment may be wrong. From germline, CDR1 is SGDLS and CDR2 YYNGEE. This CDR3 region has 13 residues.

This chain links TRBV20-1 with TRBJ1-6, with 7 bases fitting TRBD1. Germline V CDR1 and CDR2: DFQATT, SNEGSKA (reference sequence). Unmatched junction bases numbered 11, after V lost 5 bases and J lost 10 bases. The CDR3 loop spans 14 amino acids. The CDR3 spells CSAFRDRGESPLHF. CDR3 nucleotide sequence: TGCAGTGCTTTCCGGGACAGAGGAGAGTCACCCCTCCACTTT.

The chain carries TRBV20-1 and TRBJ2-7; D is undetermined. This CDR3 region has 14 residues. V lost 4 bases, J lost 0 bases, and 13 bases lay in between. Germline CDR1 reads DFQATT; CDR2 reads SNEGSKA (reference sequence). CDR3 amino acids: CSAINPESSYEQYF. In nucleotides, the CDR3 is TGCAGTGCTATTAACCCAGAATCCTCCTACGAGCAGTACTTC.

The V and J genes are TRBV28 and TRBJ2-7, with 12 bases that match TRBD2. Germline V gene data show CDR1 as MDHEN and CDR2 as SYDVKM. V trimming: 6 bases; J trimming: 3 bases; junction bases outside the gene matches: 3. The CDR3 has 14 residues. The CDR3 nucleotides are TGTGCCAGCAGGACTAGCGGGAGTATCTACGAGCAGTACTTC. Residues: CASRTSGSIYEQYF.